This is a list of T cell receptor beta chains from one sample in a study of Ad26.COV2.S vaccination and SARS-CoV-2 variants. The protocol was immunoSEQ multiplex PCR, while the TCRdb copy is restricted to in-frame clones and leaves out a portion. The sample carries fewer than 800,000 clones, roughly 90% recorded once. Sequencing was performed on peripheral blood, taken in a trial of Ad26.COV2.S vaccine versus placebo. The receptors were sampled from a person aged 18-65 years who received the Ad26.COV2.S COVID-19 vaccine or a placebo. CDR3s leave out the opening cysteine and the closing phenylalanine or tryptophan. The order of the fields is J gene, V gene, CDR3 protein.

J: TRBJ2-3
V: TRBV19
CDR3: ASSAGQGKFTDTQY

J: TRBJ1-5
V: TRBV27
CDR3: ASRRASNQPQH

J: TRBJ2-2
V: TRBV11-3
CDR3: ASSPRGVAGELF

J: TRBJ2-7
V: TRBV6-1
CDR3: ASSERGTDEQY

J: TRBJ2-7
V: TRBV3-1/TRBV3-2
CDR3: ASSQLDRYEQY

J: TRBJ2-1
V: TRBV10-3
CDR3: ATGGSGGNEQF

J: TRBJ1-3
V: TRBV4-1
CDR3: ASSAIKASGNTIY

J: TRBJ2-3
V: TRBV18
CDR3: ASSPLDSGITDTQY

J: TRBJ2-4
V: TRBV3-1/TRBV3-2
CDR3: ASSQADRLLTKNIQY

J: TRBJ1-2
V: TRBV7-2
CDR3: ASRGQGEGYT

J: TRBJ2-7
V: TRBV30
CDR3: AWSEVGRGTYEQY

J: TRBJ1-1
V: TRBV5-1
CDR3: ASSRGSGGTEAF

J: TRBJ2-3
V: TRBV3-1/TRBV3-2
CDR3: ASSQDLLVSSTDTQY

J: TRBJ2-7
V: TRBV4-1
CDR3: ASSQEDRSYEQY

J: TRBJ1-5
V: TRBV4-1
CDR3: ASSQTPGTGNNQPQH

J: TRBJ2-5
V: TRBV30
CDR3: AWSVGYQETQY

J: TRBJ2-2
V: TRBV4-1
CDR3: ASSQEGSQGGNTGELF

J: TRBJ1-6
V: TRBV18
CDR3: ASSASGLGNSPLH

J: TRBJ1-4
V: TRBV27
CDR3: ATGGPNEKLF

J: TRBJ2-7
V: TRBV19
CDR3: ASSIGIRDRSYEQY

J: TRBJ2-7
V: TRBV2
CDR3: ASSGGTSYEQY

J: TRBJ2-3
V: TRBV15
CDR3: ATSSSGGAIDTQY

J: TRBJ2-7
V: TRBV24-1
CDR3: ATSDVTSDEQY

J: TRBJ2-1
V: TRBV7-9
CDR3: ASSHLREPELYEQF

J: TRBJ2-6
V: TRBV7-9
CDR3: ASSLRVSGVAGANVLT

J: TRBJ2-7
V: TRBV7-2
CDR3: ASSPRGTSYEQY

J: TRBJ2-5
V: TRBV7-7
CDR3: ASSLRSGTGALETQY

J: TRBJ2-1
V: TRBV28
CDR3: ASSLGLAGDPGEQF

J: TRBJ2-3
V: TRBV12-1
CDR3: ASSFGGEICTDTQY

J: TRBJ2-2
V: TRBV5-1
CDR3: ASSPGTTTGELF

J: TRBJ1-5
V: TRBV18
CDR3: ASSPLPVHQPQH

J: TRBJ2-6
V: TRBV5-8
CDR3: ASRRGSGANVLT

J: TRBJ2-7
V: TRBV19
CDR3: ASSRQRDYEQY

J: TRBJ2-1
V: TRBV7-7
CDR3: ASSLGQGAIGNEQF

J: TRBJ2-5
V: TRBV14
CDR3: ASSQPGLAGIQETQY

J: TRBJ2-7
V: TRBV6-6
CDR3: ASSYPLRGSYEQY